This T cell receptor (beta chain) was observed in a study of metastatic and nonmetastatic thyroid tumors (TCRdb year 2020). Regarding the study in general: The researchers compared repertoires between peripheral blood samples and tumor or nodule tissue samples from patients with malignant or benign thyroid disease. Here is what the overall study found, with its caveats: TCR beta diversity was reported as significantly higher in malignant tumors than in benign nodules, in both blood and tumor samples.

Ten or more counts support this clone. No cognate antigen has been identified for it. No clone much larger than this one lies a single base away; base qualities are absent. Receptors were amplified or captured by PCR. For sequencing, an Illumina HiSeq 4000 was employed. The TCR beta-chain CDR3 region of each patient was profiled by high-throughput sequencing. The authors' pipeline ran thus. The researchers built a classifier to tell apart papillary thyroid cancer patients with distant metastasis, based on CDR3 differences among clinicopathological groups. To measure repertoire diversity the researchers used the Shannon index, while the Morisita-Horn index served to gauge how similar the tumor and blood repertoires were. TCRdb passed the public sequencing reads through fastp at Q25 and MiXCR, retaining productive beta sequences. None of the V and J calls come from the authors' own analysis; TCRdb made them. The table for this sample lists approximately 25,000 clones; over 10% of them were counted only once. Of the sample, around 15% is held by the ten largest clones.

None of the patients had been given any treatment before thyroid surgery. Using T-cell receptor beta sequencing, the researchers looked back retrospectively at clinical samples from patients, gathered between the early 2010s and the late 2010s. As encoded in the germline V gene, CDR1 is SGHAT while CDR2 is FQNNGV. Including the terminal cysteine and phenylalanine, the CDR3 comprises 12 residues. Of all the DNA, just the CDR3 is kept, 36 bases in frame from base 1. V and J lose 1 base and 10 bases, and a span of 8 bases separates them. The sequence is built from TRBV11-2 and TRBJ2-1, with no confidently assigned D gene. This receptor was obtained from a female donor with papillary thyroid cancer or a benign thyroid nodule (not recorded which). Some clones in this sample may be carry-over from other donors' samples. The specimen sequenced was blood. The CDR3 amino acid sequence is: CASSLVVQEQFF. The DNA sequence follows: TGTGCCAGCAGCTTAGTAGTACAGGAGCAGTTCTTC.